This TCR beta chain is drawn from a study of cytotoxic CD8 clonotypes in ibrutinib-treated CLL. Study-level background: There were, on average, about 240,000 productive templates and tens of thousands of productive rearrangements per sample.

Genomic DNA in an amount of roughly 2 micrograms was extracted from cryopreserved PBMCs and used for the preparation of TCR beta libraries. The study, taken as a whole, reports: An increase in clonality occurred at ibrutinib response, followed by a return toward baseline at progression. Public clonotypes, found uncommonly, either contracted or stayed stable on treatment.

As regards this clone: The target antigen is unknown.

CDR1 SEHNR and CDR2 FQNEAQ come from the germline V gene (reference sequence). The CDR3 is 14 residues long. V dropped 3 bases and J dropped 6 bases, with 12 bases sitting between them. The table came from immunoSEQ multiplex PCR; TCRdb's copy has only in-frame clones and leaves some out. The sample yields 150,000 or so clones, about 84% seen once. V and J are TRBV7-9 and TRBJ1-5; D unclear. This sequence originates from a human donor with chronic lymphocytic leukemia. Material: PBMCs, obtained after 36 months of ibrutinib treatment. CDR3 DNA sequence: TGTGCCAGCAGCTTTGGGTTCGAGGGTCAGCCCCAGCATTTT. It codes for CASSFGFEGQPQHF. The whole variable domain, filled in from reference TRBV7-9 and TRBJ1-5, reads DTGVSQNPRHKITKRGQNVTFRCDPISEHNRLYWYRQTLGQGPEFLTYFQNEAQLEKSRLLSDRFSAERPKGSFSTLEIQRTEQGDSAMYLCASSFGFEGQPQHFGDGTRLSIL.